The entry below gives a single T cell receptor beta chain sequence along with its context. Its antigen is not known. With no exceptions, donors were healthy Caucasians. This sample is part of a study of identical twins. Notes on the study in general: Models underestimated TCR alpha sharing (out-of-frame) in monozygotic twins. Out-of-frame alpha sequences common to twins were enriched for low generation probability.

A single record per CDR3 protein comes from TCRdb applying MiXCR to the 5' RACE reads. The sample holds 1.5 million to 2 million distinct CDR3 sequences; under 35% are singletons and the top ten take 0.27%. This clonotype was sampled from a newborn girl in good health. Sequences were obtained from cord blood.

CDR3 nucleotide sequence: TGCAGTGCTACCTCACTAGCGGGAGCCACCGGGGAGCTGTTTTTT. Translating it yields CSATSLAGATGELFF. The chain combines TRBV20-1 with TRBJ2-2; the match to TRBD2 covers 11 bases. After removal of 4 bases from V and 4 bases from J, the junction contained 5 bases not matched to a gene. CDR3 length: 15 amino acids. The V gene's germline CDR1 is DFQATT and CDR2 SNEGSKA (reference sequence).